These 8 T cell receptor beta chains came from one sample sequenced in a study of T cell responses to AZD1222 COVID-19 vaccine. The data were produced by immunoSEQ multiplex PCR, yet TCRdb's version contains in-frame clones alone and is incomplete. Here the sample spans about 86,000 clones, nearly 90% being singletons. The material was peripheral blood, obtained on day 0 of AZD1222 vaccination. The receptors stem from an adult in good health.

The V and J genes are TRBV19 and TRBJ1-1; no definite D call. The length of the CDR3 is 13 residues. The germline gives CDR1 LNHDA, CDR2 SQIVND (reference sequence). With 3 bases removed from V and 3 bases from J, the gap between germline ends came to 8 bases. In DNA, the CDR3 is TGTGCCAGTAGTATCAGGATAGACACTGAAGCTTTCTTT. Translation: CASSIRIDTEAFF.

The chain is built from TRBV7-2 and TRBJ2-2, with 8 bases lining up with TRBD1. Germline V gene sequence: CDR1 SGHTA, CDR2 FQGNSA. The CDR3 contains 15 residues. Trimming took 5 bases from V and 2 from J; bases not matched to a gene: 4. This CDR3 reads CASSPGQGNTGELFF. For the CDR3, the DNA is TGTGCCAGCAGCCCCGGACAGGGTAACACCGGGGAGCTGTTTTTT.

This chain joins TRBV6-2 or TRBV6-3 and TRBJ2-2; D is undetermined. CDR1 and CDR2 from the germline V gene are MNHEY and SVGEGT. V was clipped by 2 bases and J by 0 bases, with 10 bases between them. This CDR3 has 16 residues. CDR3 nucleotide sequence: TGTGCCAGCAGTTACCCAACATTCGCGAACACCGGGGAGCTGTTTTTT. Amino acids: CASSYPTFANTGELFF.

The chain links TRBV5-1 to TRBJ2-1; no reliable D call. Trimming took 3 bases from V and 4 from J, leaving 17 bases between them. This CDR3 is built from 16 residues. Germline V lookup: CDR1 SGHRS, CDR2 YFSETQ. CDR3 region: CASSWGSENLYNEQFF. CDR3 bases: TGCGCCAGCAGCTGGGGATCAGAAAACCTTTACAATGAGCAGTTCTTC.

The chain uses TRBV28 and TRBJ1-2; the match to TRBD1 covers 7 bases. V trimming: 5 bases; J trimming: 3 bases; junction bases outside the gene matches: 6. Germline V gives CDR1 MDHEN, CDR2 SYDVKM. The CDR3 is 14 residues long. The DNA for the CDR3 is TGTGCCAGCAGTGTCAGGACAGGCCACTATGGCTACACCTTC. This gives the protein CASSVRTGHYGYTF.

Worth noting for this clone: A read error may account for a junction end that differs from germline. The V gene is TRBV7-3, the J gene TRBJ2-2; tentatively, D is TRBD2 (6 bases). This CDR3 is 15 amino acids long. Germline CDR1 SGHTA, CDR2 FQGTGA. As DNA, the CDR3 is TGTGCCAGCAGCCTAACCGGGACTTACACCGGGGAGCTGTTTTTT. As protein: CASSLTGTYTGELFF.

This chain uses TRBV4-3 with TRBJ1-2, with D possibly being TRBD1 (5 bases). V was cut by 1 base and J by 3 bases, with 12 bases left in between. Germline V lookup: CDR1 LGHNA, CDR2 YSLEER. The CDR3 is 15 amino acids. CDR3 amino acids: CASSQVGGGDYGYTF. CDR3 bases: TGCGCCAGCAGCCAAGTTGGTGGGGGGGACTATGGCTACACCTTC.

This clone was observed a single time. The chain has TRBV4-1 and TRBJ2-3; 9 nucleotides match TRBD1. The germline V gene has CDR1 MGHRA and CDR2 YSYEKL. The V gene end was trimmed by 1 base and the J gene end by 3 bases; junction bases not matched to a gene: 5. CDR3 length: 16 residues. CDR3 loop: CASSQAWTGETDTQYF. The CDR3 DNA is TGCGCCAGCAGCCAAGCATGGACAGGGGAGACAGATACGCAGTATTTT.